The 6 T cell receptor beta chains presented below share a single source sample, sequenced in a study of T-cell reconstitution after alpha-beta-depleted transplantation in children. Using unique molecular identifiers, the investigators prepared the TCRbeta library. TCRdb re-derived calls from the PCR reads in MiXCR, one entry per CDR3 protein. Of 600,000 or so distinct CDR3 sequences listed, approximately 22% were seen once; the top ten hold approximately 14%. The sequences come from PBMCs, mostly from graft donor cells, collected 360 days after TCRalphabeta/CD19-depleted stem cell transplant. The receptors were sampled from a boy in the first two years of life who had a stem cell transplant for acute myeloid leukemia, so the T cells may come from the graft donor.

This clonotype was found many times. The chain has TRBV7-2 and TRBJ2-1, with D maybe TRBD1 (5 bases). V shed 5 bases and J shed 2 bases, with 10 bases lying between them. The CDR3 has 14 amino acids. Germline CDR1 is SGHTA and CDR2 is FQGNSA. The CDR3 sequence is CASSRQGAYNEQFF. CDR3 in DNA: TGTGCCAGCAGCCGTCAAGGGGCCTACAATGAGCAGTTCTTC.

CDR3 sequence (DNA): TGTGCCAGCAGCTTACAGGTGGGCCCCAATGAGCAGTTCTTC. It encodes CASSLQVGPNEQFF. This chain uses TRBV7-6 with TRBJ2-1; D call uncertain. CDR3 length: 14 amino acids. The V gene lost 2 bases and the J gene lost 6 bases, with 11 bases spanning the gap. Germline V gives CDR1 SGHVS, CDR2 FNYEAQ.

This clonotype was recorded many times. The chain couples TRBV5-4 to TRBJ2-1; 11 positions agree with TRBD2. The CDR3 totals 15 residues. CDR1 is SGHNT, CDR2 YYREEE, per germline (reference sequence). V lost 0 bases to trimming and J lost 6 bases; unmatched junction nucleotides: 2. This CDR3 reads CASSLGLAGSNEQFF. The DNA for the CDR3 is TGTGCCAGCAGCTTGGGACTAGCGGGGTCCAATGAGCAGTTCTTC. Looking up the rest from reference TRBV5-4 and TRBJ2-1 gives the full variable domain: ETGVTQSPTHLIKTRGQQVTLRCSSQSGHNTVSWYQQALGQGPQFIFQYYREEENGRGNFPPRFSGLQFPNYSSELNVNALELDDSALYLCASSLGLAGSNEQFFGPGTRLTVL.

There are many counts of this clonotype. CDR3 residues: CASKYLGLANTEAFF. CDR3 sequence (DNA): TGTGCCAGCAAATATCTCGGACTCGCAAACACTGAAGCTTTCTTT. The chain links TRBV27 to TRBJ1-1; no reliable D call. The CDR3 consists of 15 residues. Trimming shortened V by 7 bases and J by 2 bases, and 17 bases separated the two germline ends. CDR1 is MNHEY and CDR2 is SMNVEV in the germline V gene (reference sequence).

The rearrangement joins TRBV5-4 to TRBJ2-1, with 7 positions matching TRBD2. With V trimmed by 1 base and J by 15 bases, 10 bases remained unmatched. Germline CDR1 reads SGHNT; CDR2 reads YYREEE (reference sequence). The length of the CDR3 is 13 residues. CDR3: CASSLFMGGDWFF. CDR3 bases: TGTGCCAGCAGCTTGTTTATGGGGGGGGACTGGTTCTTC.

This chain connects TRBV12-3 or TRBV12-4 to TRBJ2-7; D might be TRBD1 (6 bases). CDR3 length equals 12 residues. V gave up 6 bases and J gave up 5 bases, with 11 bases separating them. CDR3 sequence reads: CASSFGGDEQYF. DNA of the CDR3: TGTGCCAGCAGCTTTGGGGGCGACGAGCAGTACTTC.